Following are 9 T cell receptor beta chains from one sample sequenced in a study of OX40 agonist ivuxolimab in advanced cancers. The data were produced by immunoSEQ multiplex PCR, yet TCRdb's version contains in-frame clones alone and is incomplete. In the table there are some 45,000 clones, around 88% of which are singletons. The source was CD4+ or CD8+ T cells sorted from blood, collected in a trial of the OX40 agonist ivuxolimab. The receptor set was obtained from an adult with an advanced solid tumor such as melanoma, head and neck, liver or kidney cancer.

The chain uses TRBV7-9 and TRBJ2-1, with 7 bases fitting TRBD2. This CDR3 contains 14 residues. V lost 5 bases and J lost 4; bases outside the gene matches: 5. Germline V gene data show CDR1 as SEHNR and CDR2 as FQNEAQ (reference sequence). Written as DNA, the CDR3 is TGTGCCAGCAGCCCCCGGGAGGCTTACAATGAGCAGTTCTTC. It is translated as CASSPREAYNEQFF. The entire variable domain, with the rest obtained from reference TRBV7-9 and TRBJ2-1, is as follows: DTGVSQNPRHKITKRGQNVTFRCDPISEHNRLYWYRQTLGQGPEFLTYFQNEAQLEKSRLLSDRFSAERPKGSFSTLEIQRTEQGDSAMYLCASSPREAYNEQFFGPGTRLTVL.

The chain couples TRBV4-1 to TRBJ2-2; 13 bases are a match to TRBD2. With 4 bases clipped from V and 5 bases from J, the junction kept 4 bases outside the gene matches. This CDR3 comprises 16 residues. Germline V gives CDR1 MGHRA, CDR2 YSYEKL. The CDR3 nucleotides are TGCGCCAGCAGCCCGACTAGCGGGAGGCGTACCGGGGAGCTGTTTTTT. It yields the protein CASSPTSGRRTGELFF.

The table lists this clone with a count of one. J is TRBJ2-2 and V is TRBV6-5; tentatively, D is TRBD2 (6 bases). The V gene's germline CDR1 is MNHEY and CDR2 SVGAGI. The CDR3 has 13 amino acids. The V end lost 3 bases, the J end lost 5 bases, and 7 bases lay between the germline ends. The CDR3 reads CASSYGRTGELFF. The CDR3 coding sequence is TGTGCCAGCAGTTATGGGAGGACCGGGGAGCTGTTTTTT.

The CDR3 nucleotides read TGTGCCAGCAGTGGGCGGGACGGCTACAATGAGCAGTTCTTC. It codes for CASSGRDGYNEQFF. V and J are TRBV2 and TRBJ2-1, with a possible D match to TRBD2 (6 bases). The CDR3 is 14 residues long. The germline CDR1 and CDR2 sequences are SNHLY and FYNNEI. Trimming took off 4 bases at V and 3 bases at J, with 10 bases between the two ends.

As regards this clone: A read error may account for a junction end that differs from germline. The chain carries TRBV11-2 and TRBJ2-7; 8 nucleotides agree with TRBD2. Germline V gene data show CDR1 as SGHAT and CDR2 as FQNNGV. CDR3 size: 15 residues. CDR3: CASSPTPGLVGEQYF. CDR3 nucleotides: TGCGCCAGCAGCCCCACTCCGGGACTAGTAGGCGAGCAGTACTTC. Together with reference TRBV11-2 and TRBJ2-7, the CDR3 gives the full variable domain: EAGVAQSPRYKIIEKRQSVAFWCNPISGHATLYWYQQILGQGPKLLIQFQNNGVVDDSQLPKDRFSAERLKGVDSTLKIQPAKLEDSAVYLCASSPTPGLVGEQYFGPGTRLTVT.

The rearrangement joins TRBV6-5 to TRBJ2-3; D remains ambiguous. V lost 2 bases, J lost 2 bases, and 8 bases lay in between. The CDR3 covers 14 residues. CDR1 and CDR2 (germline): MNHEY, SVGAGI. This CDR3 reads CASSYGITTDTQYF. As DNA, the CDR3 is TGTGCCAGCAGTTACGGTATTACCACAGATACGCAGTATTTT.

The chain employs TRBV28 and TRBJ2-7; D perhaps matches TRBD1 (6 bases). This CDR3 spans 13 amino acids. The germline V gene has CDR1 MDHEN and CDR2 SYDVKM. The CDR3: CARSRTATYEQYV. As DNA, the CDR3 is TGTGCCCGCAGTCGGACAGCGACCTACGAGCAGTACGTC.

V gene TRBV10-3 combines with J gene TRBJ1-1; weak D call: TRBD1 (5 bases). Germline lookup yields CDR1 ENHRY and CDR2 SYGVKD. This CDR3 comprises 13 residues. Trimming took off 10 bases at V and 1 base at J, with 13 bases between the two ends. The CDR3 region has the DNA TGTGCCACCACCGGGAGGGGGAACACTGAAGCTTTCTTT. Protein product: CATTGRGNTEAFF.

V and J are TRBV6-4 and TRBJ2-3; 11 bases line up with TRBD2. CDR1 and CDR2 (germline): MRHNA, SNTAGT. The CDR3 has 15 residues. V shed 8 bases, J shed 4 bases, and the junction held 8 bases outside the gene matches. The CDR3 region is CASATSGGSADTQYF. The CDR3 DNA follows: TGTGCCAGCGCCACTAGCGGGGGATCGGCAGATACGCAGTATTTT.